The rows below give T cell receptor beta chains drawn from one sample of a study of blood T cell repertoires in COVID-19. TCRdb keeps only in-frame clones here, not all; method: immunoSEQ multiplex PCR. Of around 97,000 clones in the sample, around 80% were seen once. Sequenced input: peripheral blood. Receptors originate from a man in his 70s with acute or convalescent COVID-19. Both conserved end residues are part of each CDR3. The D gene is left open where the match is weak. Only part of the rows carry a size: once, few, many, or a class if the clone is expanded.

V: TRBV30
D: -
J: TRBJ2-1
size: -
DNA: TGTGCCTGGAAGGACTTTCCGAGGAACAATGAGCAGTTCTTC
CDR3: CAWKDFPRNNEQFF

V: TRBV2
D: -
J: TRBJ2-3
size: -
DNA: TGTGCCAGCAGTGCCGCGCCGATTACGCAGTATTTT
CDR3: CASSAAPITQYF

V: TRBV7-2
D: -
J: TRBJ2-1
size: -
DNA: TGTGCCAGCAGCTTAGCGAAGACAGGACACAATGAGCAGTTCTTC
CDR3: CASSLAKTGHNEQFF

V: TRBV7-3
D: -
J: TRBJ2-7
size: few
DNA: TGTGCCAGCAGTCAGGGGACGAGCTCCTACGAGCAGTACTTC
CDR3: CASSQGTSSYEQYF

V: TRBV28
D: -
J: TRBJ1-6
size: -
DNA: TGTGCCAGCAATCAGGGCTATAATTCACCCCTCCACTTT
CDR3: CASNQGYNSPLHF

V: TRBV6-6
D: TRBD1
J: TRBJ1-5
size: -
DNA: TGTGCCAGCAGCCGAGGGGGCAGTCAGCCCCAGCATTTT
CDR3: CASSRGGSQPQHF

V: TRBV7-9
D: -
J: TRBJ2-7
size: many
DNA: TGTGCCAGCAGCCCCGGGAGTGTCCACGAGCAGTACTTC
CDR3: CASSPGSVHEQYF

V: TRBV3-1/TRBV3-2
D: -
J: TRBJ1-3
size: -
DNA: TGTGCCAGCACCCGAGGGGGGGGCTCTGGAAACACCATATATTTT
CDR3: CASTRGGGSGNTIYF

V: TRBV6-5
D: -
J: TRBJ1-2
size: -
DNA: TGTGCCAGCACTGCGGGGAGTACTAACTATGGCTACACCTTC
CDR3: CASTAGSTNYGYTF

V: TRBV27
D: TRBD1
J: TRBJ1-1
size: few
DNA: TGTGCCAGCAGTTTACCTTCCGGGACAGGGGGCACTGAAGCTTTCTTT
CDR3: CASSLPSGTGGTEAFF

V: TRBV27
D: -
J: TRBJ2-6
size: -
DNA: TGTGCCAGCAGTTTGGTAGTTGGGGCCAACGTCCTGACTTTC
CDR3: CASSLVVGANVLTF

V: TRBV3-1/TRBV3-2
D: -
J: TRBJ2-5
size: -
DNA: TGTGCCAGCAGCCACCTTGGGGGGGAGACCCAGTACTTC
CDR3: CASSHLGGETQYF

V: TRBV7-9
D: TRBD2
J: TRBJ2-3
size: few
DNA: TGTGCCAGCAGCTTCCCTGGACTAGCTCGGGGAGATACGCAGTATTTT
CDR3: CASSFPGLARGDTQYF

V: TRBV6-5
D: -
J: TRBJ1-5
size: -
DNA: TGTGCCATCAACAATCAGCCCCAGCATTTT
CDR3: CAINNQPQHF

V: TRBV28
D: TRBD1
J: TRBJ1-1
size: -
DNA: TGTGCCAGCAGTTACGGGACAGGCTATCTTAACACTGAAGCTTTCTTT
CDR3: CASSYGTGYLNTEAFF

V: TRBV6-5
D: -
J: TRBJ1-1
size: few
DNA: TGTGCCAGCAGCCCCAGGGTCCGGAACACTGAAGCTTTCTTT
CDR3: CASSPRVRNTEAFF